This is a list of T cell receptor beta chains from one sample in a study of blood T cell repertoires in COVID-19. Profiled with immunoSEQ multiplex PCR; TCRdb holds only in-frame clones, not every one. The repertoire holds about 52,000 clones, with 65% to 90% as singletons. Sequencing was performed on peripheral blood. The receptor source for this set is a man aged 70-80 years with acute or convalescent COVID-19. Each CDR3 is given with its conserved first and last residue. Each record gives: J gene, V gene, CDR3 protein.

J: TRBJ1-5
V: TRBV27
CDR3: CASSTGWKIQPQHF

J: TRBJ1-6
V: TRBV6-1
CDR3: CASSETGNSPLHF

J: TRBJ1-1
V: TRBV5-1
CDR3: CASRWTGETEAFF

J: TRBJ1-6
V: TRBV29-1
CDR3: CSAGAANSPLHF

J: TRBJ2-2
V: TRBV2
CDR3: CASSGSGGDTGELFF

J: TRBJ2-1
V: TRBV5-4
CDR3: CASSLTGGKYNEQFF

J: TRBJ2-1
V: TRBV14
CDR3: CASSLYAGGRNEQFF

J: TRBJ1-2
V: TRBV3-1/TRBV3-2
CDR3: CASSQGGQGYGYTF

J: TRBJ2-6
V: TRBV9
CDR3: CASSPRGPGANVLTF

J: TRBJ2-7
V: TRBV3-1/TRBV3-2
CDR3: CASSQPRLGLKHEQYF

J: TRBJ2-2
V: TRBV6-2/TRBV6-3
CDR3: CASSSIGTLTDGELFF

J: TRBJ1-2
V: TRBV10-3
CDR3: CAISEDSYGYTF

J: TRBJ2-2
V: TRBV7-3
CDR3: CASSLTGANTGELFF

J: TRBJ1-1
V: TRBV24-1
CDR3: CATQGPTEAFF

J: TRBJ2-1
V: TRBV7-2
CDR3: CASSLTPSGNEQFF

J: TRBJ1-1
V: TRBV6-5
CDR3: CASRVDRGTEAFF

J: TRBJ2-7
V: TRBV19
CDR3: CASSLFQGSDYEQYF

J: TRBJ1-5
V: TRBV4-1
CDR3: CASSQDSQGGQPQHF